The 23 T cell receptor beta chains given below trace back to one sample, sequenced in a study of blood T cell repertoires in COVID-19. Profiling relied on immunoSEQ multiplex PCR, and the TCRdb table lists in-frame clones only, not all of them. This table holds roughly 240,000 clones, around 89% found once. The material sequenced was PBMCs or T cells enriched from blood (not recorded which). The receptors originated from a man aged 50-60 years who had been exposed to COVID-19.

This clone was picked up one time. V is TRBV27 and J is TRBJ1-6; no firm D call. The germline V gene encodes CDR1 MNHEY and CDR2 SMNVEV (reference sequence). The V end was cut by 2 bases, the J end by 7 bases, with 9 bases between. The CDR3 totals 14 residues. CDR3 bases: TGTGCCAGCAGTTTAAGGCGGCAGAATTCACCCCTCCACTTT. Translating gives CASSLRRQNSPLHF.

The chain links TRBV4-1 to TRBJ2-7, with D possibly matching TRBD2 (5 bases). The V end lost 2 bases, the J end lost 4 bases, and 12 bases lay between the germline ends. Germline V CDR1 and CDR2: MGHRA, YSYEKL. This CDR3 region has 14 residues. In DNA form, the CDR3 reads TGCGCCAGCAGCCAAAGAGGCGGAGGATACGAGCAGTACTTC. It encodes CASSQRGGGYEQYF.

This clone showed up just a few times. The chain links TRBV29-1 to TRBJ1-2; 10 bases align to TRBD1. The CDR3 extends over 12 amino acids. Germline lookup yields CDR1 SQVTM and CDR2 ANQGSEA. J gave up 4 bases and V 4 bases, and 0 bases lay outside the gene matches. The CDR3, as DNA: TGCAGCGTTGGACAGGGGGCCTATGGCTACACCTTC. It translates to CSVGQGAYGYTF.

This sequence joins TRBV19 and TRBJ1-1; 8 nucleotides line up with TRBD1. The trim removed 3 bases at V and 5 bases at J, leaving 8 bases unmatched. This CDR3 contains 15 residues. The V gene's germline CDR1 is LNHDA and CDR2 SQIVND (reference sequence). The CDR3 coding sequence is TGTGCCAGTAGTATCTATCAGGGGGCGGGGACTGAAGCTTTCTTT. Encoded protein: CASSIYQGAGTEAFF. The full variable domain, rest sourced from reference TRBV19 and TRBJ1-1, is DGGITQSPKYLFRKEGQNVTLSCEQNLNHDAMYWYRQDPGQGLRLIYYSQIVNDFQKGDIAEGYSVSREKKESFPLTVTSAQKNPTAFYLCASSIYQGAGTEAFFGQGTRLTVV.

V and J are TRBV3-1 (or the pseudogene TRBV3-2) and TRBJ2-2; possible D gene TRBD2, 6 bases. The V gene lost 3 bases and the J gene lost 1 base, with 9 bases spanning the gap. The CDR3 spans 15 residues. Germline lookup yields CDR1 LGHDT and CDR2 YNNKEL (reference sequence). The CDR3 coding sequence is TGTGCCAGCAGCCACGGAGGGAGGAACACCGGGGAGCTGTTTTTT. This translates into CASSHGGRNTGELFF.

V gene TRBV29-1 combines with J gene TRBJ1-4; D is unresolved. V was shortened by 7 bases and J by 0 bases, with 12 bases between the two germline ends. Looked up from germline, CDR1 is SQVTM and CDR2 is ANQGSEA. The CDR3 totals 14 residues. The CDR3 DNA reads TGCAGCGCACGAGGGTCTGCAACTAATGAAAAACTGTTTTTT. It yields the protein CSARGSATNEKLFF.

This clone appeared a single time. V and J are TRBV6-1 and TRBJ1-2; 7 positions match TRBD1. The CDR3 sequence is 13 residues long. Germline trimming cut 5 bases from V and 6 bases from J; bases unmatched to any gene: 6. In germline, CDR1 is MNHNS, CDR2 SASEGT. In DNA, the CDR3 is TGTGCCAGCAGTAGACAGGGTTCCGATGGCTACACCTTC. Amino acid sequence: CASSRQGSDGYTF.

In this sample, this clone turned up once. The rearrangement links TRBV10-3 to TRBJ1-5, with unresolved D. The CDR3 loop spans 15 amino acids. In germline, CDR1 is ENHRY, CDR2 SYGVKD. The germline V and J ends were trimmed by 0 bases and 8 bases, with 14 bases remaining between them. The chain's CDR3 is CAISESKQVEKPQHF. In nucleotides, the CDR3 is TGTGCCATCAGTGAGTCGAAGCAGGTGGAAAAGCCCCAGCATTTT.

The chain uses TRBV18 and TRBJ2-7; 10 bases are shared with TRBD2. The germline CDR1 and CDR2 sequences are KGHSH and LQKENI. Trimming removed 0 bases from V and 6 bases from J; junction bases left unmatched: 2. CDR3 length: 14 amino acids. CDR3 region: CASSPPTSGFEQYF. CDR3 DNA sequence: TGTGCCAGCTCACCACCGACTAGCGGGTTCGAGCAGTACTTC.

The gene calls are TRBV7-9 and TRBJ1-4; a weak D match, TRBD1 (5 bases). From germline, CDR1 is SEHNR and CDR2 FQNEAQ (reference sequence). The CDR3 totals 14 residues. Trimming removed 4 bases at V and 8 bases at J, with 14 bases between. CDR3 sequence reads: CASSSWTRLEKLFF. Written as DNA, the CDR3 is TGTGCCAGCAGCTCGTGGACAAGGCTCGAAAAACTGTTTTTT.

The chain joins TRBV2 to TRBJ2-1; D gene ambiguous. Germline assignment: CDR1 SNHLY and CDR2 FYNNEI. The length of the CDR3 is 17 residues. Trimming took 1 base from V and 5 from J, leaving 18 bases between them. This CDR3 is CASSEVSGPPSNNEQFF. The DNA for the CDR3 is TGTGCCAGCAGTGAAGTATCGGGTCCCCCGAGCAACAATGAGCAGTTCTTC.

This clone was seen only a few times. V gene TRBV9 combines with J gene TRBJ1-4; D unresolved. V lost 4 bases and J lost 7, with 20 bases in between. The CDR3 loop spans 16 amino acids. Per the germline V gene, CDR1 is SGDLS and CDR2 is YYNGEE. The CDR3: CASSPSGVEAGEKLFF. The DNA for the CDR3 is TGTGCCAGCAGCCCAAGCGGGGTGGAGGCGGGTGAAAAACTGTTTTTT.

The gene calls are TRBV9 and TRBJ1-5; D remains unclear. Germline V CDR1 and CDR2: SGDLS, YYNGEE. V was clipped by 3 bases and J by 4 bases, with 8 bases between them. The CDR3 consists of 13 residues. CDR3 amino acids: CASSGQANQPQHF. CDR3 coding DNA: TGTGCCAGCAGCGGGCAGGCTAATCAGCCCCAGCATTTT. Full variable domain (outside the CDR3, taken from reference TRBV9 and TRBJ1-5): DSGVTQTPKHLITATGQRVTLRCSPRSGDLSVYWYQQSLDQGLQFLIQYYNGEERAKGNILERFSAQQFPDLHSELNLSSLELGDSALYFCASSGQANQPQHFGDGTRLSIL.

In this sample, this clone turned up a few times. CDR3 coding DNA: TGTGCCAGCAGGAGGGTTAGGGTCGCTGAAGCTTTCTTT. Its protein product is CASRRVRVAEAFF. The rearrangement joins TRBV6-5 to TRBJ1-1; D not certain. Germline CDR1 is MNHEY and CDR2 is SVGAGI. The CDR3 is made up of 13 amino acids. V gave up 6 bases and J gave up 6 bases, with 14 bases separating them.

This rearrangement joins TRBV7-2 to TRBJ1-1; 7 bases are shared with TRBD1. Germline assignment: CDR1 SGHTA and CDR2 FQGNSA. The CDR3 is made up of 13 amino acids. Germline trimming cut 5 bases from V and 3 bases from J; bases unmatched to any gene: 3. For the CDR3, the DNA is TGTGCCAGCAGCGCCGGACAGGACACTGAAGCTTTCTTT. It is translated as CASSAGQDTEAFF.

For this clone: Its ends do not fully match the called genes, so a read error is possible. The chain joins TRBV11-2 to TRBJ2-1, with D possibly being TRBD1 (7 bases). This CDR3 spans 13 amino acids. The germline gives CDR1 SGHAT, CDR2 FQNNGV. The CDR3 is CASSSLRRGPWVF. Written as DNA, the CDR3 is TGTGCCAGCAGCTCTCTGAGGAGGGGGCCCTGGGTCTTC.

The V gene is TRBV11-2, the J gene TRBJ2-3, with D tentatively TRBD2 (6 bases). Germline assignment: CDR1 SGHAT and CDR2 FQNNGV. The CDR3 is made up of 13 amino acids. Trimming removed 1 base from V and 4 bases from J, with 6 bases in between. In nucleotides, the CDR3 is TGTGCCAGCAGCTTAGGACTAGCAGATACGCAGTATTTT. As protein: CASSLGLADTQYF.

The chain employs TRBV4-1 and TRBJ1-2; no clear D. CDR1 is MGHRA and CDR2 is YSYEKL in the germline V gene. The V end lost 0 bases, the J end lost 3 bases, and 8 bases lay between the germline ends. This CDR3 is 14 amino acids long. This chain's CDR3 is CASSQEAPYYGYTF. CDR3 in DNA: TGCGCCAGCAGCCAAGAAGCTCCATACTATGGCTACACCTTC.

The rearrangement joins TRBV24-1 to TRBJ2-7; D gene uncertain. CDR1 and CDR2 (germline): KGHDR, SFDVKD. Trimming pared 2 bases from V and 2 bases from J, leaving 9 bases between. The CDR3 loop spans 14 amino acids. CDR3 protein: CATSDSDKPYEQYF. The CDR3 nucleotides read TGTGCCACCAGTGATTCTGACAAGCCCTACGAGCAGTACTTC.

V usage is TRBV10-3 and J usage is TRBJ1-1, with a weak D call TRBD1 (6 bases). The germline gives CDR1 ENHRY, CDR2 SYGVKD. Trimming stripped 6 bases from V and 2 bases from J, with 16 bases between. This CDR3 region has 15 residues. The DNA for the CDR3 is TGTGCCATCAGACCACAGGGAGCTGGAAACACTGAAGCTTTCTTT. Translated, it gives CAIRPQGAGNTEAFF.

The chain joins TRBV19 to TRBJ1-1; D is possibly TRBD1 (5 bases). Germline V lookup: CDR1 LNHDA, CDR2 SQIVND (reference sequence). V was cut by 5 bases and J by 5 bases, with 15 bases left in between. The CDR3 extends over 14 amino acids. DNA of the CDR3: TGTGCCAGTAGTGCCCGGGGGGGTAATACTGAAGCTTTCTTT. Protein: CASSARGGNTEAFF. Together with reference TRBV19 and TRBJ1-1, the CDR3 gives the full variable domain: DGGITQSPKYLFRKEGQNVTLSCEQNLNHDAMYWYRQDPGQGLRLIYYSQIVNDFQKGDIAEGYSVSREKKESFPLTVTSAQKNPTAFYLCASSARGGNTEAFFGQGTRLTVV.

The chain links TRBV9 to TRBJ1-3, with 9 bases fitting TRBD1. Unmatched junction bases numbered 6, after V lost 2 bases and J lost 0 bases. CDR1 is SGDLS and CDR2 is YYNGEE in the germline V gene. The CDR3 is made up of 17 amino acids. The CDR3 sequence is CASSVWTGDPSGNTIYF. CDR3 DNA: TGTGCCAGCAGCGTGTGGACAGGGGACCCCTCTGGAAACACCATATATTTT.

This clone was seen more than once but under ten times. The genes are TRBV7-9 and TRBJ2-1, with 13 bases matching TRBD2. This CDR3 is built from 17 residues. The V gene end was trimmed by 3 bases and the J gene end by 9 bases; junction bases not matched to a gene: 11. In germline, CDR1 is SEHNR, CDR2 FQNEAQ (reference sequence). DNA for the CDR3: TGTGCCAGCAGCTTCTACCCCGGACTAGCGGGAGCAACTGAGCAGTTCTTC. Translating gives CASSFYPGLAGATEQFF.